The rows below give T cell receptor beta chains drawn from one sample of a study of blood T cell repertoires in COVID-19. Clones were sequenced by immunoSEQ multiplex PCR, and TCRdb holds only the in-frame ones, with some missing. In the table there are about 94,000 clones, 75% to 85% of which are singletons. The source material was peripheral blood. All receptors come from a human donor in a cohort sampled during active COVID-19. CDR3s include the opening cysteine and the closing phenylalanine or tryptophan. Each record gives: clone size, D gene, V gene, J gene, CDR3 protein, CDR3 DNA. D genes are given only for firm matches. The size field is filled for only some rows; it gives once, few, many or a size class.

clone_size: -
d_call: -
v_call: TRBV5-4
j_call: TRBJ2-3
cdr3_aa: CASSLDSTGTDTQYF
cdr3_nt: TGTGCCAGCAGCTTGGACTCGACGGGAACAGATACGCAGTATTTT

clone_size: few
d_call: -
v_call: TRBV6-1
j_call: TRBJ1-2
cdr3_aa: CASSESADYGYTF
cdr3_nt: TGTGCCAGCAGTGAATCAGCGGACTATGGCTACACCTTC

clone_size: -
d_call: TRBD1
v_call: TRBV10-1
j_call: TRBJ1-1
cdr3_aa: CASKPSQGVNTEAFF
cdr3_nt: TGCGCCAGCAAACCCTCTCAGGGGGTGAACACTGAAGCTTTCTTT

clone_size: -
d_call: -
v_call: TRBV2
j_call: TRBJ1-5
cdr3_aa: CASSELVENQPQHF
cdr3_nt: TGTGCCAGCAGTGAATTGGTAGAAAATCAGCCCCAGCATTTT

clone_size: -
d_call: TRBD1
v_call: TRBV5-6
j_call: TRBJ1-4
cdr3_aa: CASSLQGWDEKLFF
cdr3_nt: TGTGCCAGCAGCCTACAGGGGTGGGACGAAAAACTGTTTTTT

clone_size: -
d_call: -
v_call: TRBV5-4
j_call: TRBJ1-4
cdr3_aa: CASSGGINEKLFF
cdr3_nt: TGTGCCAGCAGCGGAGGGATAAATGAAAAACTGTTTTTT

clone_size: few
d_call: TRBD1
v_call: TRBV4-1
j_call: TRBJ2-7
cdr3_aa: CASSQDGAGGVGDEQYF
cdr3_nt: TGCGCCAGCAGCCAAGATGGGGCAGGGGGCGTTGGGGACGAGCAGTACTTC

clone_size: -
d_call: -
v_call: TRBV28
j_call: TRBJ2-1
cdr3_aa: CASSLPRLTRDEQFF
cdr3_nt: TGTGCCAGCAGTTTACCTAGACTAACCCGGGATGAGCAGTTCTTC

clone_size: -
d_call: TRBD2
v_call: TRBV6-2/TRBV6-3
j_call: TRBJ2-7
cdr3_aa: CASSYSTASGSSYEQYF
cdr3_nt: TGTGCCAGCAGTTACTCGACCGCTAGCGGCAGTTCCTACGAGCAGTACTTC

clone_size: -
d_call: -
v_call: TRBV19
j_call: TRBJ1-5
cdr3_aa: CASSMPPGTSGGQPQHF
cdr3_nt: TGTGCCAGTAGTATGCCTCCCGGGACGTCGGGAGGTCAGCCCCAGCATTTT

clone_size: -
d_call: TRBD2
v_call: TRBV7-2
j_call: TRBJ2-1
cdr3_aa: CASSPDGTTSYNEQFF
cdr3_nt: TGTGCCAGCAGCCCAGACGGGACTACCTCCTACAATGAGCAGTTCTTC

clone_size: -
d_call: TRBD2
v_call: TRBV5-6
j_call: TRBJ2-3
cdr3_aa: CASSLRLAGGTQYF
cdr3_nt: TGTGCCAGCAGCTTAAGACTAGCGGGAGGGACGCAGTATTTT

clone_size: -
d_call: -
v_call: TRBV29-1
j_call: TRBJ2-1
cdr3_aa: CSDQLGSNEQFF
cdr3_nt: TGCAGCGACCAACTAGGATCCAATGAGCAGTTCTTC

clone_size: -
d_call: -
v_call: TRBV21-1
j_call: TRBJ2-3
cdr3_aa: CASSNRTSGTTDTQYF
cdr3_nt: TGTGCCAGCAGCAACCGGACTAGCGGGACCACAGATACGCAGTATTTT

clone_size: once
d_call: -
v_call: TRBV12-3/TRBV12-4
j_call: TRBJ1-6
cdr3_aa: CASSLGGREPLHF
cdr3_nt: TGTGCCAGCAGTTTAGGGGGCAGGGAACCCCTCCACTTT

clone_size: -
d_call: TRBD2
v_call: TRBV10-3
j_call: TRBJ2-7
cdr3_aa: CAISEQREGREQYF
cdr3_nt: TGTGCCATCAGTGAGCAGCGGGAGGGCCGGGAGCAGTACTTC

clone_size: -
d_call: TRBD2
v_call: TRBV18
j_call: TRBJ2-3
cdr3_aa: CASSQGLAGALSTDTQYF
cdr3_nt: TGTGCCAGCTCCCAGGGACTAGCGGGAGCCCTCAGCACAGATACGCAGTATTTT

clone_size: -
d_call: TRBD1
v_call: TRBV27
j_call: TRBJ2-7
cdr3_aa: CASSLSGPDRGYEQYF
cdr3_nt: TGTGCCAGCAGTTTATCGGGGCCGGACAGGGGCTACGAGCAGTACTTC

clone_size: -
d_call: TRBD2
v_call: TRBV29-1
j_call: TRBJ2-3
cdr3_aa: CSVGGWTSGSTDTQYF
cdr3_nt: TGCAGCGTTGGGGGCTGGACTAGCGGGAGTACAGATACGCAGTATTTT

clone_size: few
d_call: TRBD2
v_call: TRBV5-1
j_call: TRBJ2-7
cdr3_aa: CASAELAGPSYEQYF
cdr3_nt: TGCGCCAGCGCGGAGTTAGCGGGGCCCTCCTACGAGCAGTACTTC

clone_size: few
d_call: TRBD1
v_call: TRBV30
j_call: TRBJ1-2
cdr3_aa: CAWSDPLDRVGYGYTF
cdr3_nt: TGTGCCTGGAGTGACCCTTTGGACAGGGTCGGGTATGGCTACACCTTC

clone_size: -
d_call: TRBD1
v_call: TRBV6-6
j_call: TRBJ1-4
cdr3_aa: CASSRWAGGNEKLFF
cdr3_nt: TGTGCCAGCAGCCGGTGGGCAGGGGGGAATGAAAAACTGTTTTTT

clone_size: -
d_call: -
v_call: TRBV10-3
j_call: TRBJ1-1
cdr3_aa: CAISPAQKLTGTEAFF
cdr3_nt: TGTGCCATCAGTCCAGCACAAAAACTAACGGGCACTGAAGCTTTCTTT

clone_size: -
d_call: -
v_call: TRBV28
j_call: TRBJ1-2
cdr3_aa: CASSLEGINYGYTF
cdr3_nt: TGTGCCAGCAGTTTAGAGGGTATTAACTATGGCTACACCTTC

clone_size: -
d_call: TRBD1
v_call: TRBV18
j_call: TRBJ1-4
cdr3_aa: CASSTRTGTYNEKLFF
cdr3_nt: TGTGCCAGCTCAACCCGGACAGGGACCTACAATGAAAAACTGTTTTTT

clone_size: -
d_call: TRBD1
v_call: TRBV9
j_call: TRBJ2-5
cdr3_aa: CASSVGTGGEVETQYF
cdr3_nt: TGTGCCAGCAGCGTAGGTACAGGGGGCGAAGTCGAGACCCAGTACTTC

clone_size: -
d_call: TRBD1
v_call: TRBV9
j_call: TRBJ1-6
cdr3_aa: CASSVEDRGLSPLHF
cdr3_nt: TGTGCCAGCAGCGTAGAGGACAGGGGGCTTTCACCCCTCCACTTT

clone_size: -
d_call: -
v_call: TRBV30
j_call: TRBJ2-7
cdr3_aa: CAWSVGTGIVYEQYF
cdr3_nt: TGTGCCTGGAGTGTAGGTACAGGGATCGTCTACGAGCAGTACTTC

clone_size: once
d_call: -
v_call: TRBV7-2
j_call: TRBJ1-1
cdr3_aa: CASSVTGEAFF
cdr3_nt: TGTGCCAGCAGCGTCACTGGTGAAGCTTTCTTT

clone_size: few
d_call: TRBD2
v_call: TRBV19
j_call: TRBJ2-1
cdr3_aa: CASSTGPGRAQNNEQFF
cdr3_nt: TGTGCCAGTAGTACAGGCCCCGGGAGGGCCCAAAACAATGAGCAGTTCTTC

clone_size: -
d_call: TRBD2
v_call: TRBV5-4
j_call: TRBJ2-7
cdr3_aa: CASSLRTGTKRGAGKEQYF
cdr3_nt: TGTGCCAGCAGCTTGCGAACGGGTACTAAGCGGGGGGCCGGGAAGGAGCAGTACTTC

clone_size: -
d_call: -
v_call: TRBV7-2
j_call: TRBJ1-5
cdr3_aa: CASSFRGVINQPQHF
cdr3_nt: TGTGCCAGCAGCTTTCGGGGGGTAATCAATCAGCCCCAGCATTTT

clone_size: once
d_call: TRBD1
v_call: TRBV19
j_call: TRBJ1-5
cdr3_aa: CASSLAGGRWQPQHF
cdr3_nt: TGTGCCAGTAGTTTGGCAGGGGGAAGATGGCAGCCCCAGCATTTT

clone_size: -
d_call: TRBD1
v_call: TRBV5-4
j_call: TRBJ2-7
cdr3_aa: CASSLGGQGSYEQYF
cdr3_nt: TGTGCCAGCAGCTTGGGGGGACAGGGGTCGTACGAGCAGTACTTC

clone_size: -
d_call: TRBD2
v_call: TRBV6-5
j_call: TRBJ2-7
cdr3_aa: CASSLLAGELEQYF
cdr3_nt: TGTGCCAGCAGTCTCCTAGCGGGAGAGTTGGAGCAGTACTTC

clone_size: -
d_call: -
v_call: TRBV3-1/TRBV3-2
j_call: TRBJ1-2
cdr3_aa: CASSQEGRDYGYTF
cdr3_nt: TGTGCCAGCAGCCAAGAAGGGAGGGACTATGGCTACACCTTC

clone_size: -
d_call: -
v_call: TRBV6-5
j_call: TRBJ2-7
cdr3_aa: CASTHEYVQYF
cdr3_nt: TGTGCCAGCACCCACGAGTACGTGCAGTACTTC

clone_size: -
d_call: TRBD2
v_call: TRBV5-1
j_call: TRBJ2-5
cdr3_aa: CASSFRTSRETQYF
cdr3_nt: TGCGCCAGCAGCTTCCGGACTAGCAGGGAGACCCAGTACTTC

clone_size: -
d_call: TRBD1
v_call: TRBV3-1/TRBV3-2
j_call: TRBJ1-1
cdr3_aa: CASSQDRGTGVNTEAFF
cdr3_nt: TGTGCCAGCAGCCAAGATCGAGGGACAGGGGTGAACACTGAAGCTTTCTTT

clone_size: -
d_call: TRBD1
v_call: TRBV12-5
j_call: TRBJ2-1
cdr3_aa: CASGLVTGQVFNEQFF
cdr3_nt: TGTGCTAGTGGTTTGGTAACGGGACAGGTGTTCAATGAGCAGTTCTTC

clone_size: -
d_call: TRBD1
v_call: TRBV5-5
j_call: TRBJ2-1
cdr3_aa: CASSLTPGQPRGEQFF
cdr3_nt: TGTGCCAGCAGCCTTACTCCGGGACAGCCCCGGGGTGAGCAGTTCTTC

clone_size: -
d_call: -
v_call: TRBV19
j_call: TRBJ2-6
cdr3_aa: CAGRASGANVLTF
cdr3_nt: TGTGCCGGGCGGGCCTCTGGGGCCAACGTCCTGACTTTC

clone_size: -
d_call: -
v_call: TRBV28
j_call: TRBJ1-4
cdr3_aa: CASSLGRQAVSEKLFF
cdr3_nt: TGTGCCAGCAGTTTAGGCCGACAGGCCGTGAGTGAAAAACTGTTTTTT

clone_size: -
d_call: -
v_call: TRBV28
j_call: TRBJ1-1
cdr3_aa: CASSLAGLSMNTEAFF
cdr3_nt: TGTGCCAGCAGTTTAGCGGGACTGAGTATGAACACTGAAGCTTTCTTT

clone_size: -
d_call: -
v_call: TRBV20-1
j_call: TRBJ1-4
cdr3_aa: CSAKGEKLFF
cdr3_nt: TGCAGTGCTAAGGGGGAAAAACTGTTTTTT

clone_size: -
d_call: -
v_call: TRBV10-2
j_call: TRBJ2-7
cdr3_aa: CASRLGGVYEQYF
cdr3_nt: TGCGCCAGCAGACTAGGGGGAGTTTACGAGCAGTACTTC

clone_size: -
d_call: TRBD2
v_call: TRBV4-2
j_call: TRBJ2-5
cdr3_aa: CASSQGGTSGRARETQYF
cdr3_nt: TGTGCCAGCAGCCAAGGTGGGACTAGCGGGAGGGCCCGAGAGACCCAGTACTTC

clone_size: once
d_call: TRBD2
v_call: TRBV11-2
j_call: TRBJ2-7
cdr3_aa: CASSQTSGHAYEQYF
cdr3_nt: TGTGCCAGCAGCCAGACTAGCGGGCACGCCTACGAGCAGTACTTC

clone_size: -
d_call: TRBD1
v_call: TRBV5-1
j_call: TRBJ2-2
cdr3_aa: CASSEHDRVGELFF
cdr3_nt: TGCGCCAGCAGCGAACACGACAGGGTCGGGGAGCTGTTTTTT

clone_size: -
d_call: -
v_call: TRBV5-5
j_call: TRBJ2-3
cdr3_aa: CASSWDWRDTQYF
cdr3_nt: TGTGCCAGCAGCTGGGACTGGAGGGATACGCAGTATTTT

clone_size: -
d_call: -
v_call: TRBV18
j_call: TRBJ2-1
cdr3_aa: CASSPPDSNEQFF
cdr3_nt: TGTGCCAGCTCACCACCTGATAGCAATGAGCAGTTCTTC

clone_size: -
d_call: -
v_call: TRBV6-1
j_call: TRBJ2-6
cdr3_aa: CASSEAPGDGANVLTF
cdr3_nt: TGTGCCAGCAGTGAAGCGCCAGGGGACGGGGCCAACGTCCTGACTTTC

clone_size: few
d_call: -
v_call: TRBV25-1
j_call: TRBJ1-1
cdr3_aa: CASSSQRTEAFF
cdr3_nt: TGTGCCAGCAGTAGCCAACGGACAGAAGCTTTCTTT

clone_size: many
d_call: -
v_call: TRBV21-1
j_call: TRBJ1-1
cdr3_aa: CASKKWTDSEAFF
cdr3_nt: TGTGCCAGCAAGAAATGGACAGACAGCGAAGCTTTCTTT

clone_size: -
d_call: -
v_call: TRBV12-3/TRBV12-4
j_call: TRBJ1-1
cdr3_aa: CASVLQQGFSAFF
cdr3_nt: TGTGCCAGCGTACTACAACAGGGTTTTAGCGCTTTCTTT

clone_size: once
d_call: TRBD1
v_call: TRBV28
j_call: TRBJ1-5
cdr3_aa: CASNLSPRQGRIYSNQPQHF
cdr3_nt: TGTGCCAGCAATTTATCCCCCCGACAGGGCAGAATTTATAGCAATCAGCCCCAGCATTTT

clone_size: -
d_call: -
v_call: TRBV28
j_call: TRBJ1-1
cdr3_aa: CASSRPAGAVNTEAFF
cdr3_nt: TGTGCCAGCAGCCGCCCGGCGGGGGCGGTGAACACTGAAGCTTTCTTT

clone_size: -
d_call: -
v_call: TRBV28
j_call: TRBJ2-6
cdr3_aa: CASSPPGANVLTF
cdr3_nt: TGTGCCAGCAGTCCCCCGGGGGCCAACGTCCTGACTTTC

clone_size: -
d_call: TRBD2
v_call: TRBV6-1
j_call: TRBJ2-1
cdr3_aa: CASSDGGRKNEQFF
cdr3_nt: TGTGCCAGCAGTGATGGCGGGAGGAAGAATGAGCAGTTCTTC

clone_size: -
d_call: TRBD1
v_call: TRBV10-3
j_call: TRBJ1-1
cdr3_aa: CAISESTGVDTEAFF
cdr3_nt: TGTGCCATCAGTGAGTCGACAGGGGTTGACACTGAAGCTTTCTTT